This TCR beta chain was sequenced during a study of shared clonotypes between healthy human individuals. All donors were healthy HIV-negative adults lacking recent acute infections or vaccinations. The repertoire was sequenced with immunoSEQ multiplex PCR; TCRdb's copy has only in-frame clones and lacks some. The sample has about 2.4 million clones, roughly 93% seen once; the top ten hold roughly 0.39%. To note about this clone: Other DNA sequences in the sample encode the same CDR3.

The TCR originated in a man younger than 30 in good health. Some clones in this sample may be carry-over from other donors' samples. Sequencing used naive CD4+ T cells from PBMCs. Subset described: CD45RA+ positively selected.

The CDR3 here is CASSVAPNEKLFF. CDR3 DNA sequence: TGTGCCAGCAGTGTAGCCCCTAATGAAAAACTGTTTTTT. The V gene is TRBV2, the J gene TRBJ1-4, with no clear D. This CDR3 has 13 residues. Trimming stripped 4 bases from V and 3 bases from J, with 6 bases between. The V gene's germline CDR1 is SNHLY and CDR2 FYNNEI.